This paragraph covers one T cell receptor beta chain sequence. The antigen is not known. Clones were read by immunoSEQ multiplex PCR, and TCRdb kept only the in-frame ones, dropping some. The data hold 95,000 to 150,000 clones, with approximately 94% observed a single time. This sample is part of a study of T cell responses to AZD1222 COVID-19 vaccine. General study findings and limits: There were mostly white British donors and more females than males, and clonal diversity was possibly underestimated. Two AZD1222 administrations were followed by greater Spike-specific TCR breadth and depth. It was only after the peak T cell response that any repertoires were sampled. It was only six AZD1222 recipients who were seropositive at baseline.

Looked up from germline, CDR1 is SNHLY and CDR2 is FYNNEI. V was pared by 5 bases and J by 2 bases, with 10 bases between. There are 13 residues in the CDR3. The receptor's source is an adult who received the AZD1222 COVID-19 vaccine. The sequenced sample was peripheral blood, obtained 28 days after the second AZD1222 dose. The rearrangement links TRBV2 to TRBJ2-7; D gene unclear. The CDR3 bases are TGTGCCAGCAGTCCCAGTCAAACCTACGAGCAGTACTTC. Its protein product is CASSPSQTYEQYF.